This T cell receptor beta chain was observed in a study of T cells in Graves' hyperthyroidism and ophthalmopathy. Study summary: Peripheral blood was collected at initial diagnosis, before any treatment.

CDR3 length: 16 amino acids. Germline values: CDR1 MRHNA, CDR2 SNTAGT. The V and J ends lost 3 bases and 8 bases, in that order; junction bases with no gene match: 8. RNA transcripts were the template for amplifying TCR beta CDR3 regions. HTBI primers were employed in a first-round RT-PCR of the TCR CDR3. TCRdb passed the multiplex PCR reads through MiXCR, listing each CDR3 protein once. The data hold approximately 410,000 distinct CDR3 sequences, with roughly 13% observed a single time. This receptor was obtained from a woman aged 18-29 years with Graves' hyperthyroidism. The sample comprised blood. This sequence joins TRBV6-4 and TRBJ2-1, with TRBD1 identical over 12 bases. The CDR3 DNA sequence: TGTGCCAGCAGTGAAGAAGGGACAGGGGGCCCGGATGAGCAGTTCTTC. Protein product: CASSEEGTGGPDEQFF.